Listed here are 25 T cell receptor beta chains from one sample, sequenced in a study of cytomegalovirus exposure and HLA in healthy donors (TCRdb year 2017). The method was the immunoSEQ multiplex PCR assay. For the multiplex PCR, a mixture combining 60 forward primers for TCR Vbeta segments and 13 reverse primers for TCR Jbeta segments was used. What TCRdb holds here is the immuneACCESS table cut down to in-frame rearrangements. Part of the clones is not present; checked against another copy, under half of the missing clones reflect an unresolved V gene, and the others are unexplained. The sample's clone listing holds about 55,000 clones. Roughly 9.6% of the sample is in the top ten clones. Specimen: PBMCs. Receptor source: a man in his forties or fifties in good health and CMV-seropositive.

The rearrangement links TRBV9 to TRBJ1-3, with no clear D. CDR3 length: 16 residues. Trimming shortened V by 0 bases and J by 0 bases, and 10 bases separated the two germline ends. Looked up from germline, CDR1 is SGDLS and CDR2 is YYNGEE. CDR3 residues: CASSVGGFSSGNTIYF. In DNA form, the CDR3 reads TGTGCCAGCAGCGTAGGCGGATTTTCCTCTGGAAACACCATATATTTT.

The J gene is TRBJ1-2, the V gene TRBV20-1; D not certain. Per the germline V gene, CDR1 is DFQATT and CDR2 is SNEGSKA (reference sequence). This CDR3 spans 10 amino acids. Trimming took off 6 bases at V and 8 bases at J, with 10 bases between the two ends. This chain's CDR3 is CSAIDWGYTF. The CDR3 coding sequence is TGCAGTGCCATCGACTGGGGCTACACCTTC.

The chain employs TRBV7-6 and TRBJ2-2; 11 nucleotides align to TRBD2. This CDR3 spans 17 amino acids. Germline-derived CDR1 and CDR2 are SGHVS and FNYEAQ. The V gene end was trimmed by 2 bases and the J gene end by 4 bases; junction bases not matched to a gene: 6. In DNA form, the CDR3 reads TGTGCCAGCAGCTTAATACTAGCGGGGGCTCTCACCGGGGAGCTGTTTTTT. Translated: CASSLILAGALTGELFF.

The rearrangement uses TRBV4-3 and TRBJ2-1; maybe TRBD1 (6 bases). Trimming pared 4 bases from V and 1 base from J, leaving 11 bases between. Germline-derived CDR1 and CDR2 are LGHNA and YSLEER. The CDR3 covers 15 residues. The CDR3 loop is CASSPGTSSYNEQFF. The CDR3 bases are TGCGCCAGCAGCCCCGGGACATCTTCCTACAATGAGCAGTTCTTC.

The chain couples TRBV7-9 to TRBJ1-1; D gene unclear. The ends were cut back, 5 bases at V and 5 bases at J, with 15 bases in the middle. This CDR3 is built from 14 residues. Germline loops: CDR1 SEHNR, CDR2 FQNEAQ (reference sequence). CDR3 protein: CASSLGEEVTEAFF. CDR3 DNA: TGTGCCAGCAGCCTCGGCGAGGAGGTAACTGAAGCTTTCTTT.

The rearrangement joins TRBV19 to TRBJ1-1; 7 bases are a match to TRBD1. The CDR3 runs 13 residues. V was pared by 7 bases and J by 11 bases, with 13 bases of the junction left unmatched. CDR1 is LNHDA and CDR2 is SQIVND in the germline V gene (reference sequence). The CDR3 DNA sequence: TGTGCCAGTATGGGAAGGGGGCGCGAAAGGGCTTTCTTT. Translating gives CASMGRGRERAFF.

The chain has TRBV9 and TRBJ2-1, with D possibly TRBD2 on 5 matching bases. In germline, CDR1 is SGDLS, CDR2 YYNGEE. With 4 bases removed from V and 7 bases from J, the gap between germline ends came to 21 bases. This CDR3 spans 16 amino acids. CDR3 bases: TGTGCCAGCAGCCCGACTACCGGTGGGCGTCTTAATGAGCAGTTCTTC. Translated: CASSPTTGGRLNEQFF. Full variable domain (rest looked up from reference TRBV9 and TRBJ2-1): DSGVTQTPKHLITATGQRVTLRCSPRSGDLSVYWYQQSLDQGLQFLIQYYNGEERAKGNILERFSAQQFPDLHSELNLSSLELGDSALYFCASSPTTGGRLNEQFFGPGTRLTVL.

V usage is TRBV7-2 and J usage is TRBJ1-1, with 10 bases fitting TRBD1. The V segment lost 4 bases and the J segment 4 bases; nucleotides outside the gene matches: 9. This CDR3 spans 16 amino acids. CDR1 is SGHTA and CDR2 is FQGNSA in the germline V gene. The CDR3 DNA follows: TGTGCCAGCAGCTCCCCAGACAGGGGGCAGGGCACTGAAGCTTTCTTT. Residues: CASSSPDRGQGTEAFF.

The V and J genes are TRBV5-6 and TRBJ1-2; a possible D gene is TRBD1 (5 bases). The CDR3 length is 14 residues. V was cut by 0 bases and J by 6 bases, with 12 bases left in between. Looked up from germline, CDR1 is SGHDT and CDR2 is YYEEEE. The CDR3 nucleotides are TGTGCCAGCAGCTTGGAGTTACAGGTCGATGGCTACACCTTC. It encodes CASSLELQVDGYTF.

The chain uses TRBV5-6 and TRBJ1-1; perhaps TRBD1 as D (6 bases). The germline CDR1 and CDR2 sequences are SGHDT and YYEEEE. The length of the CDR3 is 14 residues. Trimming took 2 bases from V and 1 from J, leaving 9 bases between them. In DNA form, the CDR3 reads TGTGCCAGCAGCTTCCTGGACAGGAACACTGAAGCTTTCTTT. Its protein is CASSFLDRNTEAFF.

The V and J genes are TRBV9 and TRBJ2-2, with D unresolved. Trimming cost V 1 base and J 4 bases, with 11 bases left between them. Germline V gene data show CDR1 as SGDLS and CDR2 as YYNGEE. This CDR3 spans 15 amino acids. In nucleotides, the CDR3 is TGTGCCAGCAGCGTATGGGCCTCGACCACCGGGGAGCTGTTTTTT. Translating gives CASSVWASTTGELFF.

About this clone itself: The sample has other DNA sequences that encode this CDR3 too. This sequence joins TRBV5-4 and TRBJ2-1; the match to TRBD2 covers 7 bases. The CDR3 has 15 amino acids. J was trimmed by 1 base and V by 4 bases; bases with no gene match: 5. Germline lookup yields CDR1 SGHNT and CDR2 YYREEE (reference sequence). The CDR3 is CASSPGGSSYNEQFF. The CDR3 DNA is TGTGCCAGCAGCCCCGGGGGGTCGTCCTACAATGAGCAGTTCTTC.

The CDR3 nucleotides are TGTGCCACCAGCAGGGACCGGGGTGCACGGAGGGGGCCCCAGCATTTT. Translation: CATSRDRGARRGPQHF. The V and J genes are TRBV15 and TRBJ1-5, with D perhaps TRBD1 (5 bases). Trimming left V 3 bases short and J 9 bases short, with 21 bases between. The CDR3 spans 16 residues. Germline V CDR1 and CDR2: LNHNV, YYDKDF (reference sequence).

The V gene is TRBV6-5, the J gene TRBJ2-7; 7 nucleotides match TRBD1. J was trimmed by 2 bases and V by 4 bases; bases with no gene match: 5. Looked up from germline, CDR1 is MNHEY and CDR2 is SVGAGI. This CDR3 is 14 amino acids long. CDR3: CASSSGTEPYEQYF. The DNA of the CDR3 is TGTGCCAGCAGTTCCGGGACAGAGCCCTACGAGCAGTACTTC.

This rearrangement joins TRBV4-3 to TRBJ1-2, with D tentatively TRBD1 (6 bases). CDR3 length: 15 residues. The germline V gene has CDR1 LGHNA and CDR2 YSLEER. The V end lost 0 bases, the J end lost 4 bases, and 12 bases lay between the germline ends. CDR3: CASSQDAQGIYGYTF. Written as DNA, the CDR3 is TGCGCCAGCAGCCAAGATGCGCAGGGGATCTATGGCTACACCTTC.

This chain joins TRBV18 and TRBJ2-7; tentatively, D is TRBD2 (5 bases). Germline V gene sequence: CDR1 KGHSH, CDR2 LQKENI. CDR3 length equals 14 residues. V was shortened by 4 bases and J by 2 bases, with 12 bases between the two germline ends. The CDR3 nucleotides are TGTGCCAGCTCACGTAGTCGTAGCGCCTACGAGCAGTACTTC. Its protein product is CASSRSRSAYEQYF.

V and J are TRBV6-5 and TRBJ1-1, with 7 positions matching TRBD1. This CDR3 has 13 amino acids. Trimming cost V 7 bases and J 4 bases; bases outside gene matches: 6. Germline V lookup: CDR1 MNHEY, CDR2 SVGAGI. This CDR3 reads CASKEGATTEAFF. CDR3 DNA: TGTGCCAGCAAAGAGGGGGCGACCACTGAAGCTTTCTTT.

The V gene is TRBV15, the J gene TRBJ2-7, with 7 positions matching TRBD2. The CDR3 sequence is 18 residues long. The germline CDR1 and CDR2 sequences are LNHNV and YYDKDF (reference sequence). V lost 3 bases to trimming and J lost 1 base; unmatched junction nucleotides: 15. CDR3 loop: CATSSGLAAPSRSYEQYF. In DNA form, the CDR3 reads TGTGCCACCAGCAGTGGCCTAGCGGCCCCCTCGAGGTCCTACGAGCAGTACTTC.

V is TRBV20-1 and J is TRBJ2-1; D gene unclear. CDR1 is DFQATT and CDR2 is SNEGSKA in the germline V gene (reference sequence). CDR3 length: 10 amino acids. Trimming shortened V by 6 bases and J by 6 bases, and 6 bases separated the two germline ends. This chain's CDR3 is CSASPNEQFF. DNA for the CDR3: TGCAGTGCCTCCCCCAATGAGCAGTTCTTC.

V and J are TRBV6-1 and TRBJ2-3; weak D call: TRBD1 (5 bases). The germline V and J ends were trimmed by 2 bases and 4 bases, with 16 bases remaining between them. CDR1 and CDR2 (germline): MNHNS, SASEGT. CDR3 length: 16 residues. CDR3 DNA sequence: TGTGCCAGCAGTGAAAGTAGGGGTTCAGGCCCAGATACGCAGTATTTT. This gives the protein CASSESRGSGPDTQYF.

This chain uses TRBV30 with TRBJ1-1, with 10 positions matching TRBD1. This CDR3 comprises 14 residues. The V and J ends lost 5 bases and 5 bases, in that order; junction bases with no gene match: 8. Per the germline V gene, CDR1 is GTSNPN and CDR2 is SVGIG (reference sequence). In nucleotides, the CDR3 is TGTGCCTGGCTCCCGACAGGGGGCAGGACTGAAGCTTTCTTT. Its protein is CAWLPTGGRTEAFF.

Of note for this clone: Other DNA sequences from this sample encode an identical CDR3 as well. The chain is built from TRBV6-6 and TRBJ2-3; unclear D gene. The CDR3 spans 10 residues. CDR1 MNHNY and CDR2 SVGAGI come from the germline V gene (reference sequence). V lost 10 bases and J 6 bases, leaving 8 bases between the germline ends. CDR3 sequence (DNA): TGTGCCAATTTTGAGGATACGCAGTATTTT. Translation: CANFEDTQYF.

The chain links TRBV19 to TRBJ2-6; TRBD1 agrees at 8 bases. V gave up 5 bases and J gave up 0 bases; unmatched junction bases: 3. The CDR3 extends over 16 amino acids. The germline V gene has CDR1 LNHDA and CDR2 SQIVND (reference sequence). DNA for the CDR3: TGTGCCAGTAGTTCGGACAGGGTCTCTGGGGCCAACGTCCTGACTTTC. Translated: CASSSDRVSGANVLTF.

V usage is TRBV5-5 and J usage is TRBJ2-3; a weak D match, TRBD2 (7 bases). V shed 1 base and J shed 1 base, with 10 bases lying between them. Germline V gene data show CDR1 as SGHKS and CDR2 as YYEKEE (reference sequence). The CDR3 sequence is 15 residues long. CDR3 in DNA: TGTGCCAGCAGCTTGTTGGGGGGGCGCACAGATACGCAGTATTTT. This gives the protein CASSLLGGRTDTQYF. Together with reference TRBV5-5 and TRBJ2-3, the CDR3 gives the full variable domain: DAGVTQSPTHLIKTRGQQVTLRCSPISGHKSVSWYQQVLGQGPQFIFQYYEKEERGRGNFPDRFSARQFPNYSSELNVNALLLGDSALYLCASSLLGGRTDTQYFGPGTRLTVL.

The chain joins TRBV25-1 to TRBJ1-6; 9 bases match TRBD1. The V gene's germline CDR1 is MGHDK and CDR2 SYGVNS. Germline trimming cut 3 bases from V and 7 bases from J; bases unmatched to any gene: 4. This CDR3 is 15 amino acids long. CDR3 protein: CASSDQTGGNSPLHF. In DNA form, the CDR3 reads TGTGCCAGCAGTGATCAGACAGGGGGAAATTCACCCCTCCACTTT.